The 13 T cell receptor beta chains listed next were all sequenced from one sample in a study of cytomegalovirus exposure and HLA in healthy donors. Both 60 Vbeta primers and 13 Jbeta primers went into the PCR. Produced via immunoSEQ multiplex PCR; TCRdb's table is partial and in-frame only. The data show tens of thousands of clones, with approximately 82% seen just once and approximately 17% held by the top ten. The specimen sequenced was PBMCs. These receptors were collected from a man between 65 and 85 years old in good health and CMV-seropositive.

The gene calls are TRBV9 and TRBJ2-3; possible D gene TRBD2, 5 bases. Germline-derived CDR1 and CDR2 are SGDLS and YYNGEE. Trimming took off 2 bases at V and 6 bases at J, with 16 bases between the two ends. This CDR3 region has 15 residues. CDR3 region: CASSVSPEGLDTQYF. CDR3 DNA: TGTGCCAGCAGCGTGAGTCCAGAGGGCCTGGATACGCAGTATTTT.

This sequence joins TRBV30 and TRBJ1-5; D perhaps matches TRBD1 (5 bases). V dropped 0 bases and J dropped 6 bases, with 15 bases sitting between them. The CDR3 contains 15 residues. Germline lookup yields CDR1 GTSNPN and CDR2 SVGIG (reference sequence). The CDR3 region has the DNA TGTGCCTGGAGTGTAGGAACCAGGGTAATTCAGCCCCAGCATTTT. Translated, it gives CAWSVGTRVIQPQHF.

The CDR3 nucleotides read TGTGCCAGTAGTATAGGAGGGGGGGGCAATCAGCCCCAGCATTTT. Translating it yields CASSIGGGGNQPQHF. The rearrangement links TRBV19 to TRBJ1-5; D perhaps matches TRBD1 (6 bases). In germline, CDR1 is LNHDA, CDR2 SQIVND (reference sequence). V lost 1 base to trimming and J lost 2 bases, with 9 bases between them. This CDR3 region has 15 residues.

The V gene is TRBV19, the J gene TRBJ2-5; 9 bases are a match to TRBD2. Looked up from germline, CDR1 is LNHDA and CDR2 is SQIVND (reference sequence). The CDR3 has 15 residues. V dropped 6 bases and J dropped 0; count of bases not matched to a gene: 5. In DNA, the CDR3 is TGTGCCAGTAGAGGAGCTAGCGGGAACCAAGAGACCCAGTACTTC. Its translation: CASRGASGNQETQYF.

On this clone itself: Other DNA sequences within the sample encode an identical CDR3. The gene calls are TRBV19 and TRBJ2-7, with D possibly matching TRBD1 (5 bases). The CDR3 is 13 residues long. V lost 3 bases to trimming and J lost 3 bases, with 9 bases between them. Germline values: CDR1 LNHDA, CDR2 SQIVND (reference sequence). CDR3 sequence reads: CASSIGRDYEQYF. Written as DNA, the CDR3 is TGTGCCAGTAGTATCGGCAGGGACTACGAGCAGTACTTC. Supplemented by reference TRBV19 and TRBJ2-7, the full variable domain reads DGGITQSPKYLFRKEGQNVTLSCEQNLNHDAMYWYRQDPGQGLRLIYYSQIVNDFQKGDIAEGYSVSREKKESFPLTVTSAQKNPTAFYLCASSIGRDYEQYFGPGTRLTVT.

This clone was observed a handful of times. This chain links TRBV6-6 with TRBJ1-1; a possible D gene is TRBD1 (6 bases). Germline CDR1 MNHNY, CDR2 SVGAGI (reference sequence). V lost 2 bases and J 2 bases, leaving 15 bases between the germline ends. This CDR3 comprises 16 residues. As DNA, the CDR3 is TGTGCCAGCAGTTACCTTCCAGGGGCGGGCAACACTGAAGCTTTCTTT. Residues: CASSYLPGAGNTEAFF.

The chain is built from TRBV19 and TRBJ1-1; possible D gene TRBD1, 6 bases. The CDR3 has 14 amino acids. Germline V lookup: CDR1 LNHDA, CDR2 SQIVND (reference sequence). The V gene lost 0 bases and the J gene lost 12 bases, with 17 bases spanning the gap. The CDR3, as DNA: TGTGCCAGTAGTATAGATCGTATTGCAGGGGAGTCTTTCTTT. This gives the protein CASSIDRIAGESFF.

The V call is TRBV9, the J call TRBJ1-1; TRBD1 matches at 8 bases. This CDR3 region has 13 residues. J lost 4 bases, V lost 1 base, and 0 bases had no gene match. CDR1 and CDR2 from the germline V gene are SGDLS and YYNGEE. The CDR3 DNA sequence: TGTGCCAGCAGCGTACAGGGGGCCACTGAAGCTTTCTTT. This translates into CASSVQGATEAFF.

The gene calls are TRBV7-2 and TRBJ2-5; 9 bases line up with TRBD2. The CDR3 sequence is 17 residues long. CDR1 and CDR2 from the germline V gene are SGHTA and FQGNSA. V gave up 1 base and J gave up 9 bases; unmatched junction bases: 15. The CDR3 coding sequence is TGTGCCAGCAGCTTAGTTGGTGGCGGGGGGGCCCCTAAGGCCCAGTACTTC. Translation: CASSLVGGGGAPKAQYF.

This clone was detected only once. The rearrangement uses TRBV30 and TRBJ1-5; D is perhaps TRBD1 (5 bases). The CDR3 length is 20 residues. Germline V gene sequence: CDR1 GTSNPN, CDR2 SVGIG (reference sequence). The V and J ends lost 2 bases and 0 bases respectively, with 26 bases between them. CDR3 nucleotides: TGTGCCTGGAGTCGAGGGTTGGGGGGGTCCACCGGTCATAGCAATCAGCCCCAGCATTTT. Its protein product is CAWSRGLGGSTGHSNQPQHF.

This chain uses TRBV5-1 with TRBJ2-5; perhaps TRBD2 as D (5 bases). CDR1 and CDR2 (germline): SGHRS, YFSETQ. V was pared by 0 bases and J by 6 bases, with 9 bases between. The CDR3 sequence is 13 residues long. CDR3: CASSLGAGKTQYF. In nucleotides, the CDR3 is TGCGCCAGCAGCTTGGGCGCCGGGAAGACCCAGTACTTC.

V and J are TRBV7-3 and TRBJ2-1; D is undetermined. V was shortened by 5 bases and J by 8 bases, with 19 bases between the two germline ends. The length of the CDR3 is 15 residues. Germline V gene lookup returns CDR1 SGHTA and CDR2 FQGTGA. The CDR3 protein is CASSPGYGPWHEQFF. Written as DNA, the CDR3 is TGTGCCAGCAGCCCCGGGTATGGTCCATGGCATGAGCAGTTCTTC.

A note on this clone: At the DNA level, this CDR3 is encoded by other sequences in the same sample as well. The CDR3 region is CASSPGQGSYNEQFF. CDR3 DNA sequence: TGTGCCAGCTCACCGGGACAGGGATCCTACAATGAGCAGTTCTTC. V is TRBV18 and J is TRBJ2-1; 9 bases line up with TRBD1. The CDR3 length is 15 residues. Unmatched junction bases numbered 1, after V lost 3 bases and J lost 1 base. Germline V gene lookup returns CDR1 KGHSH and CDR2 LQKENI.